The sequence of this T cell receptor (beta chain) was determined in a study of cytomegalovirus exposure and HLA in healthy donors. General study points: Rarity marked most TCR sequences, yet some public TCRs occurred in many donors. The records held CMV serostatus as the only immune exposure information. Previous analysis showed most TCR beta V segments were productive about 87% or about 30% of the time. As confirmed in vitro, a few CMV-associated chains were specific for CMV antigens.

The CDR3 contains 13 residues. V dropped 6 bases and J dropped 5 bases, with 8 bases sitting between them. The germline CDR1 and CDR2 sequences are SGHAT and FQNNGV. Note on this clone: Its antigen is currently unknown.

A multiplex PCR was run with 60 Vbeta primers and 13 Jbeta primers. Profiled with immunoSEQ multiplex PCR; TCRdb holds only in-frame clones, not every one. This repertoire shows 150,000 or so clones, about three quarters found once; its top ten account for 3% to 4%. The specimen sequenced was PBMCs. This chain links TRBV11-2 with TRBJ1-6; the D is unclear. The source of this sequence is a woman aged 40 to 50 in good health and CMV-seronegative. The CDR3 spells CASREANNSPLHF. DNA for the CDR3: TGTGCCAGCAGGGAGGCAAATAATTCACCCCTCCACTTT.